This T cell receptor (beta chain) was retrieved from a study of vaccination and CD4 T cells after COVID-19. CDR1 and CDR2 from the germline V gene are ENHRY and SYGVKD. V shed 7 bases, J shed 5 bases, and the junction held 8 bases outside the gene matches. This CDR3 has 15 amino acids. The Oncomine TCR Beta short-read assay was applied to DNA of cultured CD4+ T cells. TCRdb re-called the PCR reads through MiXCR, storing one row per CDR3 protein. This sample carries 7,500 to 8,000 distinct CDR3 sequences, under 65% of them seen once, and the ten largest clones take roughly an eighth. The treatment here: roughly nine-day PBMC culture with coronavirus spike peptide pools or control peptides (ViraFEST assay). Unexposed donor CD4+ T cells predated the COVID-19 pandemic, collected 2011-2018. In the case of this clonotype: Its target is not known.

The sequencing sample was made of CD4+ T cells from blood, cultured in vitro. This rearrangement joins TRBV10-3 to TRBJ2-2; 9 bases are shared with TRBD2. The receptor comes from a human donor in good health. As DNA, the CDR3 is TGTGCCATCAAAGCTAGCGGGATAGGTACCGGGGAGCTGTTTTTT. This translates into CAIKASGIGTGELFF.